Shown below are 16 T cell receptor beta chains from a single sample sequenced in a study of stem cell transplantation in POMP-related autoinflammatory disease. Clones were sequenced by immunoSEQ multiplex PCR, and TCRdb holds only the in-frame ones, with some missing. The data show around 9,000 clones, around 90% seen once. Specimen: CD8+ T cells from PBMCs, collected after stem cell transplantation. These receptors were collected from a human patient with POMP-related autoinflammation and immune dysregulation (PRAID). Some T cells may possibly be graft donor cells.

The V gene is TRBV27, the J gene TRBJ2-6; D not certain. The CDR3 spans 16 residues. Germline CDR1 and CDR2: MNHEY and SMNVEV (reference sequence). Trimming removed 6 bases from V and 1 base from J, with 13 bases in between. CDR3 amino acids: CASSYYRDSGANVLTF. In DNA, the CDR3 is TGTGCCAGCAGCTACTATAGGGATTCTGGGGCCAACGTCCTGACTTTC.

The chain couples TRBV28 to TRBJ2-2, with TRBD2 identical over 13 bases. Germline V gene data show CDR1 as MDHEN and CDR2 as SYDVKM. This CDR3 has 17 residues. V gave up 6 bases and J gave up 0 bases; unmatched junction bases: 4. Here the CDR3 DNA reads TGTGCCAGCAGCAGACTAGCGGGGGGTGCGAACACCGGGGAGCTGTTTTTT. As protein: CASSRLAGGANTGELFF.

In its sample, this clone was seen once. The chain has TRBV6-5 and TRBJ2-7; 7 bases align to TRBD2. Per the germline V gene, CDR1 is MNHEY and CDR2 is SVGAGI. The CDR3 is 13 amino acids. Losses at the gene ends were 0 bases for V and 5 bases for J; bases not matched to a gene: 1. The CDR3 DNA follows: TGTGCCAGCAGTTACTCGGGGGGGAACGAGCAGTACTTC. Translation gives CASSYSGGNEQYF.

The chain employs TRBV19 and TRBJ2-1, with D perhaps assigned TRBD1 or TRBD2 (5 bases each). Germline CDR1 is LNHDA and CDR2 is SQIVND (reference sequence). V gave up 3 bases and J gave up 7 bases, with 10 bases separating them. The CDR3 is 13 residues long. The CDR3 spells CASSIGGGNEQFF. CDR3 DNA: TGTGCCAGTAGTATTGGGGGTGGAAATGAGCAGTTCTTC.

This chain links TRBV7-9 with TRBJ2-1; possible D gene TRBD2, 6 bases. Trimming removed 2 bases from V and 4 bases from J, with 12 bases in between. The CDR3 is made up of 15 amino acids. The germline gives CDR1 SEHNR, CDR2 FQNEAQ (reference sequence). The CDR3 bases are TGTGCCAGCAGCTTACGCGGGGATTATTACAATGAGCAGTTCTTC. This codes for CASSLRGDYYNEQFF.

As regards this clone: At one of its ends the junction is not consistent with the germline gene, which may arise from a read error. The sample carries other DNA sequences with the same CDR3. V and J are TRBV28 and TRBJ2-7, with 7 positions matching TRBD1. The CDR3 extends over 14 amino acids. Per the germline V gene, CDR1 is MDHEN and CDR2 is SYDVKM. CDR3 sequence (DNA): TGTGCCAGCAGTCCGACAGGGCTACTCTACGAGCAGTATTTC. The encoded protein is CASSPTGLLYEQYF. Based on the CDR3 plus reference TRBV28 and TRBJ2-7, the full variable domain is DVKVTQSSRYLVKRTGEKVFLECVQDMDHENMFWYRQDPGLGLRLIYFSYDVKMKEKGDIPEGYSVSREKKERFSLILESASTNQTSMYLCASSPTGLLYEQYFGPGTRLTVT.

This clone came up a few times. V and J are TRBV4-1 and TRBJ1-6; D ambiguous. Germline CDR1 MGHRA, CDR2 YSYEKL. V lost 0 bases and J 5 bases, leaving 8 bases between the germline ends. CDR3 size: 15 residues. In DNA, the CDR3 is TGCGCCAGCAGCCAAGAGCCCGTGGATAATTCACCCCTCCACTTT. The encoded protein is CASSQEPVDNSPLHF.

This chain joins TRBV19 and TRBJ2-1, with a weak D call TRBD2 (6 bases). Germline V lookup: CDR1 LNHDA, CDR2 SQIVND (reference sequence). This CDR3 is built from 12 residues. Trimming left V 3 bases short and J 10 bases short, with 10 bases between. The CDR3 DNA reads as TGTGCCAGTAGTATGGGCGGGGACGAGCAGTTCTTC. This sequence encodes CASSMGGDEQFF.

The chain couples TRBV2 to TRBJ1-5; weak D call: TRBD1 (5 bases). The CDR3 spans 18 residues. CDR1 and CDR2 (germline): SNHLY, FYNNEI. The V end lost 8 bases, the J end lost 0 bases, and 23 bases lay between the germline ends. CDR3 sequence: CASGTTTEGPDSNQPQHF. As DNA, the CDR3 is TGTGCCAGCGGGACGACTACGGAGGGACCCGATAGCAATCAGCCCCAGCATTTT.

The CDR3 spells CASSQGDTLNYGYTF. The CDR3, as DNA: TGTGCCAGCAGCCAGGGGGATACCCTTAACTATGGCTACACCTTC. V and J are TRBV14 and TRBJ1-2, with D tentatively TRBD1 (5 bases). CDR1 and CDR2 from the germline V gene are SGHDN and FVKESK. The CDR3 is made up of 15 amino acids. V was shortened by 3 bases and J by 1 base, with 12 bases between the two germline ends.

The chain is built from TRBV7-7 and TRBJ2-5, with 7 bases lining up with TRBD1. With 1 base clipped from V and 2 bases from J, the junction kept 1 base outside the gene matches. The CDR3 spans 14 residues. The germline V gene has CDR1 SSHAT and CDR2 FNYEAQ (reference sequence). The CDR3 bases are TGTGCCAGCAGCTTAGGACAGGGTCAAGAGACCCAGTACTTC. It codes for CASSLGQGQETQYF.

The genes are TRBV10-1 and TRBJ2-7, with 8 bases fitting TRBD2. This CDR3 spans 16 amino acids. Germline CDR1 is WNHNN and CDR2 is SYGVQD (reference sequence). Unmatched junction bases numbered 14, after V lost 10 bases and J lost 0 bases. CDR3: CATNSCLSGISYEQYF. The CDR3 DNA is TGCGCCACCAACTCTTGTCTTAGCGGGATCTCCTACGAGCAGTACTTC.

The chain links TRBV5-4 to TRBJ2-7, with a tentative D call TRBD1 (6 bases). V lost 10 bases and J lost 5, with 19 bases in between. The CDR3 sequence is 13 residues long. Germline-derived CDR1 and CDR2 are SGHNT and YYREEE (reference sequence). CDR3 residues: CAYQGKYDDEQYV. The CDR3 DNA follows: TGTGCCTATCAGGGGAAATATGACGACGAGCAGTACGTC.

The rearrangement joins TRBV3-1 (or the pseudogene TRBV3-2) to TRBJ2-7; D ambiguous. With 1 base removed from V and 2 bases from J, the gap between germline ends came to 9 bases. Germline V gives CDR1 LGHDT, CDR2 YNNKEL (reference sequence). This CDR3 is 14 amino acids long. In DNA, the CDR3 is TGTGCCAGCAGCCAAGGGTCTCAAACCTACGAGCAGTACTTC. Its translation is CASSQGSQTYEQYF.

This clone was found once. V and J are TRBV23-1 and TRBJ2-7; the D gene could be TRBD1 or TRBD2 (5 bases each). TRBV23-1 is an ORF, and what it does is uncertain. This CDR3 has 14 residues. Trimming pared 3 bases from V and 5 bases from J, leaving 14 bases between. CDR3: CASSHPLGRNEQYV. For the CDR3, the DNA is TGCGCCAGCAGTCATCCATTGGGACGGAACGAGCAGTACGTC.

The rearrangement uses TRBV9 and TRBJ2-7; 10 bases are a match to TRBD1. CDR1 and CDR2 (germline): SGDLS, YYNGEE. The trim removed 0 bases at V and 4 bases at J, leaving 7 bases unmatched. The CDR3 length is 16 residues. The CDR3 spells CASSVDPGTGAYEQYF. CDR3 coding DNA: TGTGCCAGCAGCGTAGACCCCGGGACAGGGGCGTACGAGCAGTACTTC.